The 9 T cell receptor beta chains listed next were all sequenced from one sample in a study of T-cell memory formation after mild COVID-19. TCRdb re-called the 5' RACE reads with MiXCR, one entry per CDR3 protein. In the table there are fewer than 350,000 distinct CDR3 sequences, 7.5% to 9.5% of which are singletons. Sequenced input: PBMCs or a T cell subset sorted from them (not recorded which). Receptors were obtained from a man between 18 and 35 years old who had mild COVID-19 (a few samples of this study predate the infection). Cell type and time point are not known.

The V call is TRBV28, the J call TRBJ2-5; possibly TRBD1 or TRBD2 for D (5 bases each). The CDR3 spans 12 residues. Germline CDR1 and CDR2: MDHEN and SYDVKM. The ends were cut back, 7 bases at V and 4 bases at J, with 10 bases in the middle. The CDR3 loop reads CASIDGGETQYF. In DNA form, the CDR3 reads TGTGCCAGCATTGATGGGGGAGAGACCCAGTACTTC. The whole variable domain, filled in from reference TRBV28 and TRBJ2-5, reads DVKVTQSSRYLVKRTGEKVFLECVQDMDHENMFWYRQDPGLGLRLIYFSYDVKMKEKGDIPEGYSVSREKKERFSLILESASTNQTSMYLCASIDGGETQYFGPGTRLLVL.

This clonotype has a handful of counts. This chain uses TRBV7-9 with TRBJ2-3; 7 nucleotides agree with TRBD1. The V gene's germline CDR1 is SEHNR and CDR2 FQNEAQ (reference sequence). This CDR3 region has 14 residues. Germline trimming cut 4 bases from V and 2 bases from J; bases unmatched to any gene: 3. The CDR3 reads CASSSGQFTDTQYF. For the CDR3, the DNA is TGTGCCAGCAGCTCGGGACAGTTCACAGATACGCAGTATTTT.

The chain is built from TRBV27 and TRBJ2-3; TRBD1 aligns across 7 bases. From germline, CDR1 is MNHEY and CDR2 SMNVEV (reference sequence). With 6 bases clipped from V and 6 bases from J, the junction kept 9 bases outside the gene matches. This CDR3 comprises 14 residues. CDR3 region: CASRTGVHWDTQYF. The CDR3 DNA is TGTGCCAGCAGAACAGGGGTACATTGGGATACGCAGTATTTT.

The chain joins TRBV6-2 or TRBV6-3 to TRBJ1-5; the match to TRBD1 covers 10 bases. CDR3 length: 18 residues. Germline V gene sequence: CDR1 MNHEY, CDR2 SVGEGT. V shed 5 bases, J shed 3 bases, and the junction held 13 bases outside the gene matches. CDR3 DNA: TGTGCCAGCAGTCCGGCGGGACAGGGGCGTAGGAACAATCAGCCCCAGCATTTT. This encodes CASSPAGQGRRNNQPQHF.

This clonotype has more than one count but fewer than ten. The chain uses TRBV2 and TRBJ2-3; D unclear. The CDR3 covers 16 residues. CDR1 and CDR2 (germline): SNHLY, FYNNEI. With 1 base removed from V and 6 bases from J, the gap between germline ends came to 17 bases. CDR3 DNA sequence: TGTGCCAGCAGTGAAGAGGACCCTTCGTACCCGGATACGCAGTATTTT. Its protein is CASSEEDPSYPDTQYF.

This clonotype came up a few times. V usage is TRBV6-5 and J usage is TRBJ1-6, with a weak D call TRBD1 (6 bases). This CDR3 is built from 14 residues. The V gene lost 2 bases and the J gene lost 9 bases, with 11 bases spanning the gap. Germline CDR1 and CDR2: MNHEY and SVGAGI. The CDR3 protein is CASSYGGGGSPLHF. The CDR3 DNA sequence: TGTGCCAGCAGTTACGGGGGAGGGGGTTCACCCCTCCACTTT.

This clonotype was seen ten or more times. The V and J genes are TRBV12-3 or TRBV12-4 and TRBJ1-1; D not certain. V lost 5 bases to trimming and J lost 4 bases, with 11 bases between them. The CDR3 has 13 amino acids. CDR3 DNA: TGTGCCAGCAGTCTTTCTCGGGGCACTGAAGCTTTCTTT. Translating gives CASSLSRGTEAFF.

This clonotype has only a few counts. This chain joins TRBV20-1 and TRBJ1-1, with 9 nucleotides matching TRBD1. Trimming at V came to 5 bases and at J to 5 bases, leaving 12 bases not matched to a gene. Looked up from germline, CDR1 is DFQATT and CDR2 is SNEGSKA (reference sequence). The CDR3 extends over 15 amino acids. The CDR3 spells CSAPVPGQGGTEAFF. In DNA, the CDR3 is TGCAGTGCTCCTGTCCCGGGACAGGGTGGGACTGAAGCTTTCTTT.

This clonotype was picked up a small number of times. This chain uses TRBV4-1 with TRBJ2-3; 9 nucleotides align to TRBD2. CDR3 length: 17 amino acids. Trimming removed 1 base from V and 2 bases from J; junction bases left unmatched: 7. From germline, CDR1 is MGHRA and CDR2 YSYEKL. CDR3 sequence (DNA): TGCGCCAGCAGCCAAGCTCTCCTAGCGGGGTTCACAGATACGCAGTATTTT. It yields the protein CASSQALLAGFTDTQYF.